These T cell receptor beta chains were read from a single sample in a study of human T cells and chemical hapten exposure. TCRdb reprocessed the RACE reads with MiXCR, giving one entry per CDR3 protein. The table lists about 110,000 distinct CDR3 sequences, 9.5% to 15% of them singletons. The specimen comprised whole blood, sampled in connection with sensitization to the hapten diphenylcyclopropenone (DPC). The receptors were sampled from a woman aged 45-59 years with alopecia areata. Some clones in this sample may be carry-over from other donors' samples. Both conserved end residues are trimmed from each CDR3.

v_gene	j_gene	CDR3aa
TRBV7-2	TRBJ1-1	ASSGQGDGSTEAF
TRBV28	TRBJ2-1	ASIGQYHEQF
TRBV28	TRBJ1-1	ASRSGSEAF
TRBV20-1	TRBJ2-5	SASRASGSQETQY
TRBV28	TRBJ2-1	ASSVAGGRSYNEQF
TRBV7-9	TRBJ1-1	ASSLGSGTTEAF
TRBV20-1	TRBJ2-3	SARGLAGRTDTQY
TRBV5-1	TRBJ1-1	ASSSGTLNRGGTEAF
TRBV18	TRBJ1-1	ASSPRPDTEAF
TRBV18	TRBJ1-6	ASSKTGNNSPLH
TRBV11-2	TRBJ1-5	ASSSDRSQGPQH
TRBV7-6	TRBJ1-3	ASSPGTPSGNTIY
TRBV2	TRBJ2-5	ASSAQEGETQY
TRBV9	TRBJ2-3	ASSMSGSGDTQY
TRBV28	TRBJ2-5	ASSLPQGRETQY
TRBV3-1	TRBJ1-6	ASSHQRPGQGYSPLH
TRBV6-1	TRBJ2-7	ASRTRDTIGEQY
TRBV6-1	TRBJ2-3	ASSERTGGRTGTDTQY
TRBV24-1	TRBJ1-5	ATAGTGQPQH
TRBV2	TRBJ2-1	ASSGLAWQF
TRBV6-6	TRBJ1-5	ASSWTGFDQPQH
TRBV7-2	TRBJ2-2	ASSLGWQPTGELF
TRBV3-1	TRBJ1-1	ASSQGPAEAF
TRBV7-9	TRBJ1-4	ASSLGNWTRHPTNEKLF
TRBV7-9	TRBJ2-7	ASSDGKIAGTAVYEQY
TRBV6-1	TRBJ2-3	ASSESLPSTSTDTQY
TRBV6-5	TRBJ1-1	ASSYRTGVAEAF
TRBV10-3	TRBJ1-1	AISLDGEAF